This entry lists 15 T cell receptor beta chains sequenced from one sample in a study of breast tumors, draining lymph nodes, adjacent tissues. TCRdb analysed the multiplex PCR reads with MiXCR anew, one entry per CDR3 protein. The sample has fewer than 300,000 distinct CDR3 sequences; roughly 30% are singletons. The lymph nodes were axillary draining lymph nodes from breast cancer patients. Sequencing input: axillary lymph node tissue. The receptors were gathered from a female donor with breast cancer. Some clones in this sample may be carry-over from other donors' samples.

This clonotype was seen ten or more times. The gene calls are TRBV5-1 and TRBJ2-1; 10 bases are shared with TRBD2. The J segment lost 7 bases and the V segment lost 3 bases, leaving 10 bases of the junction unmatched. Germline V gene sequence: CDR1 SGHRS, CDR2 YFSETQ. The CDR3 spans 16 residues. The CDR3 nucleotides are TGCGCCAGCAGCTCTACGCCTCTAGCGGGGGTAAATGAGCAGTTCTTC. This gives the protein CASSSTPLAGVNEQFF.

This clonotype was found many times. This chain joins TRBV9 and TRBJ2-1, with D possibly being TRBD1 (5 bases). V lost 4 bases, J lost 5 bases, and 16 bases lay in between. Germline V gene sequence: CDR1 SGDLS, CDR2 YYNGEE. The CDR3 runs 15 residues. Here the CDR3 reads CASSPTALWDNEQFF. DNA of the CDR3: TGTGCCAGCAGCCCGACAGCTCTTTGGGACAATGAGCAGTTCTTC.

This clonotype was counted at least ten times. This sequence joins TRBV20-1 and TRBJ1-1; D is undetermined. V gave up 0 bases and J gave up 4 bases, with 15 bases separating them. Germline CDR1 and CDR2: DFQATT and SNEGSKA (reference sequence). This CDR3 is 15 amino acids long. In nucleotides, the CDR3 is TGCAGTGCTAGAGATAGGAAGCAGTGGGGCACTGAAGCTTTCTTT. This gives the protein CSARDRKQWGTEAFF.

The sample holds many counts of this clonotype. The CDR3 DNA sequence: TGCAGTGCTATCGCAGGACCGCAAAAGACCCAGTACTTC. The encoded protein is CSAIAGPQKTQYF. This chain connects TRBV20-1 to TRBJ2-5; D ambiguous. V lost 4 bases and J 6 bases, leaving 15 bases between the germline ends. Germline values: CDR1 DFQATT, CDR2 SNEGSKA (reference sequence). The CDR3 has 13 residues.

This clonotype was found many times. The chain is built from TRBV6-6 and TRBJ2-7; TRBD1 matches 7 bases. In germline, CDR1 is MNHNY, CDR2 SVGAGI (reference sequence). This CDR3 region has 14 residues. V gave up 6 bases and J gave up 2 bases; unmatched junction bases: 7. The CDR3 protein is CASSRQGETYEQYF. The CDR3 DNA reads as TGTGCCAGCAGCCGACAGGGAGAGACCTACGAGCAGTACTTC.

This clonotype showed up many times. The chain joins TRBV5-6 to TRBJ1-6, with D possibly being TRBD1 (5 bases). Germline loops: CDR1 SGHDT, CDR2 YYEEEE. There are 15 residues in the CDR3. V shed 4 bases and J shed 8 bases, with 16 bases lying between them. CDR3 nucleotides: TGTGCCAGCAGCAGGGACGTGGAAGGCGATTCACCCCTCCACTTT. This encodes CASSRDVEGDSPLHF.

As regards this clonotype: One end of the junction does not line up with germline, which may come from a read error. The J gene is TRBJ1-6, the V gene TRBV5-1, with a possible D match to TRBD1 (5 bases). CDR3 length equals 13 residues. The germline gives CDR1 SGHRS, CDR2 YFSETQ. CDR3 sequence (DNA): TGCGCCGGCAGCAAGGGACCATCGACACCCCTCCACTTT. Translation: CAGSKGPSTPLHF. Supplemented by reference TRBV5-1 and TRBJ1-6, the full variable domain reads KAGVTQTPRYLIKTRGQQVTLSCSPISGHRSVSWYQQTPGQGLQFLFEYFSETQRNKGNFPGRFSGRQFSNSRSEMNVSTLELGDSALYLCAGSKGPSTPLHFGNGTRLTVT.

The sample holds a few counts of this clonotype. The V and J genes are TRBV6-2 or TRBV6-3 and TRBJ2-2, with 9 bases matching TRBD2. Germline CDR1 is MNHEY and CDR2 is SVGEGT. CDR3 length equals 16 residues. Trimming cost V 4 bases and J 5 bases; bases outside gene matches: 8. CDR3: CASSSFAGGRTGELFF. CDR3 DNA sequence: TGTGCCAGCAGTTCGTTTGCGGGAGGGCGGACCGGGGAGCTGTTTTTT.

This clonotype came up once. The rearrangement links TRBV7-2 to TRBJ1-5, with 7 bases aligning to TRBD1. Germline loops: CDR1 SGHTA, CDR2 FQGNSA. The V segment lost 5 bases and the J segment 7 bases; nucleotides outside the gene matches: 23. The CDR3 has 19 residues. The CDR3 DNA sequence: TGTGCCAGCAGCCCGGGGGGAGCAGGGGGTCGGTCCCGCGAGCAGCCCCAGCATTTT. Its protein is CASSPGGAGGRSREQPQHF. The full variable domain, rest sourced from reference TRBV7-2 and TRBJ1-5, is GAGVSQSPSNKVTEKGKDVELRCDPISGHTALYWYRQSLGQGLEFLIYFQGNSAPDKSGLPSDRFSAERTGGSVSTLTIQRTQQEDSAVYLCASSPGGAGGRSREQPQHFGDGTRLSIL.

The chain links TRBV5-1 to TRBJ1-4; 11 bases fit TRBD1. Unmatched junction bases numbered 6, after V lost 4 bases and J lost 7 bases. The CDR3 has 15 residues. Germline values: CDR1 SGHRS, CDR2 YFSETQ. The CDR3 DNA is TGCGCCAGCAGCCCCGCGGGACAGGGGGTTGAAAAACTGTTTTTT. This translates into CASSPAGQGVEKLFF.

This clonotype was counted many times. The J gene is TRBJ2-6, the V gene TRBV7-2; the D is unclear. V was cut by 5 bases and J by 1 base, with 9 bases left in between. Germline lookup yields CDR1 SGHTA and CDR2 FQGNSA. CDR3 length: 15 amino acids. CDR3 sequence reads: CASSPQVSGANVLTF. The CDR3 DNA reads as TGTGCCAGCAGCCCCCAGGTGTCTGGGGCCAACGTCCTGACTTTC.

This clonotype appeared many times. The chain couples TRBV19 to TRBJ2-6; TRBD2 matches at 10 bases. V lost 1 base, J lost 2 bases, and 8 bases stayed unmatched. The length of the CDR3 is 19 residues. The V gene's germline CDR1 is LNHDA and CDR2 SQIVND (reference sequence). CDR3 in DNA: TGTGCCAGTAGTATAGCAAGGCTAGCGGGAGCTGCTGGGGCCAACGTCCTGACTTTC. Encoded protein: CASSIARLAGAAGANVLTF.

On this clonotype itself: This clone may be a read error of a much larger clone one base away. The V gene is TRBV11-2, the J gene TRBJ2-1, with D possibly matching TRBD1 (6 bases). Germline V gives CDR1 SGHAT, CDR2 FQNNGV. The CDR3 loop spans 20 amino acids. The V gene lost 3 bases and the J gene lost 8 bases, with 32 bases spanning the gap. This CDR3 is CASSLSRQATQGGRSDEQFF. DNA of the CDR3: TGTGCCAGCAGCTTGTCGAGACAGGCAACCCAAGGAGGAAGGAGCGATGAGCAGTTCTTC.

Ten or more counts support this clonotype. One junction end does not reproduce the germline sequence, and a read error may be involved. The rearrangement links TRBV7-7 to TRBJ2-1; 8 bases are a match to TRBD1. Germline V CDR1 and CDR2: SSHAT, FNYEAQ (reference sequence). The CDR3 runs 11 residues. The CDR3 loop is CASSLAGGQFF. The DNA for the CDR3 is TGTGCTAGCAGCTTAGCAGGGGGCCAGTTCTTC.

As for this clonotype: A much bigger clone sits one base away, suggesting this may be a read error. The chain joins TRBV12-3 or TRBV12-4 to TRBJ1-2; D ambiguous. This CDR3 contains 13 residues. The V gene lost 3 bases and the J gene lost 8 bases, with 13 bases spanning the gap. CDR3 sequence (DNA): TGTGCCAGCAGTTTCTCAGTGTTCGGAGGCTACACCTTC. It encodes CASSFSVFGGYTF.